Presented here are 24 T cell receptor beta chains from one specimen sequenced in a study of T-cell memory formation after mild COVID-19. TCRdb used MiXCR to reprocess the 5' RACE reads, holding one entry per CDR3 protein. The table has 250,000 to 300,000 distinct CDR3 sequences, roughly 18% seen once. Material: PBMCs or a T cell subset sorted from them (not recorded which). These receptors all come from a young man who had mild COVID-19 (a few samples of this study predate the infection). Cell type and time point are not known.

A few counts support this clonotype. The chain uses TRBV7-9 and TRBJ2-5, with unresolved D. V dropped 2 bases and J dropped 5 bases, with 15 bases sitting between them. The CDR3 sequence is 15 residues long. Germline V gene lookup returns CDR1 SEHNR and CDR2 FQNEAQ (reference sequence). The CDR3 region is CASSLRARVSETQYF. The CDR3 bases are TGTGCCAGCAGCTTAAGGGCCCGGGTTTCCGAGACCCAGTACTTC.

This clonotype turned up a few times. The chain joins TRBV7-9 to TRBJ2-2; D unclear. V was shortened by 1 base and J by 4 bases, with 16 bases between the two germline ends. Germline V lookup: CDR1 SEHNR, CDR2 FQNEAQ (reference sequence). The CDR3 extends over 17 amino acids. CDR3 sequence (DNA): TGTGCCAGCAGCTTAGGCACCTCAAGTGGGGTCACCGGGGAGCTGTTTTTT. Translated, it gives CASSLGTSSGVTGELFF. Together with reference TRBV7-9 and TRBJ2-2, the CDR3 gives the full variable domain: DTGVSQNPRHKITKRGQNVTFRCDPISEHNRLYWYRQTLGQGPEFLTYFQNEAQLEKSRLLSDRFSAERPKGSFSTLEIQRTEQGDSAMYLCASSLGTSSGVTGELFFGEGSRLTVL.

The chain carries TRBV20-1 and TRBJ1-5; tentatively, D is TRBD1 (6 bases). Deletions cut 0 bases from V and 4 bases from J, with 13 bases between. The CDR3 covers 15 residues. CDR1 and CDR2 (germline): DFQATT, SNEGSKA (reference sequence). The CDR3 DNA reads TGCAGTGCTAGAGATAGTTGGAGGGGGAATCAGCCCCAGCATTTT. Translating gives CSARDSWRGNQPQHF.

V is TRBV27 and J is TRBJ1-3; TRBD1 aligns across 7 bases. In germline, CDR1 is MNHEY, CDR2 SMNVEV (reference sequence). J was trimmed by 0 bases and V by 7 bases; bases with no gene match: 12. The CDR3 totals 17 residues. The CDR3 DNA reads as TGTGCCAGCAAACCGATCGCCGGGACAGACTCTGGAAACACCATATATTTT. Its protein is CASKPIAGTDSGNTIYF.

The V and J genes are TRBV18 and TRBJ2-5; D not certain. V was shortened by 3 bases and J by 3 bases, with 2 bases between the two germline ends. Per the germline V gene, CDR1 is KGHSH and CDR2 is LQKENI. The CDR3 is made up of 11 amino acids. The CDR3 protein is CASSPEETQYF. Written as DNA, the CDR3 is TGTGCCAGCTCACCGGAAGAGACCCAGTACTTC.

This clonotype was seen a handful of times. The genes are TRBV18 and TRBJ2-1; D gene ambiguous. The V gene lost 4 bases and the J gene lost 3 bases, with 10 bases spanning the gap. This CDR3 region has 14 residues. The V gene's germline CDR1 is KGHSH and CDR2 LQKENI. In DNA form, the CDR3 reads TGTGCCAGCTCACTCACGACACTCTACAATGAGCAGTTCTTC. It is translated as CASSLTTLYNEQFF.

This clonotype was found a few times. This chain uses TRBV9 with TRBJ2-3; 9 nucleotides line up with TRBD1. The CDR3 extends over 17 amino acids. V lost 1 base and J lost 2; bases outside the gene matches: 8. Germline-derived CDR1 and CDR2 are SGDLS and YYNGEE. The CDR3 sequence: CASSVLGDRVFTDTQYF. CDR3 nucleotide sequence: TGTGCCAGCAGCGTACTAGGGGACAGGGTATTCACAGATACGCAGTATTTT.

In this sample, this clonotype turned up many times. This chain joins TRBV4-1 and TRBJ1-1; D unresolved. The CDR3 spans 15 residues. Germline loops: CDR1 MGHRA, CDR2 YSYEKL. V was pared by 1 base and J by 4 bases, with 13 bases between. DNA of the CDR3: TGCGCCAGCAGCCAAGGACCACCAGGAGGCACTGAAGCTTTCTTT. This translates into CASSQGPPGGTEAFF.

This clonotype appeared a few times. This rearrangement joins TRBV12-3 or TRBV12-4 to TRBJ1-1, with 9 bases identical to TRBD1. J gave up 11 bases and V 0 bases, and 7 bases lay outside the gene matches. This CDR3 spans 14 amino acids. DNA for the CDR3: TGTGCCAGCAGTTTAGCGGGAACAGGGGGCTCGGCTTTCTTT. Protein sequence: CASSLAGTGGSAFF.

The sample holds one count of this clonotype. The J gene is TRBJ2-3, the V gene TRBV9; D is undetermined. Trimming left V 1 base short and J 4 bases short, with 10 bases between. The CDR3 length is 14 residues. Germline CDR1 and CDR2: SGDLS and YYNGEE. CDR3 DNA sequence: TGTGCCAGCAGCGTATCCTCACAGTCAGATACGCAGTATTTT. Translating it yields CASSVSSQSDTQYF.

This clonotype was seen more than once but under ten times. The gene calls are TRBV6-1 and TRBJ1-1, with D perhaps matching TRBD1 (6 bases). Germline assignment: CDR1 MNHNS and CDR2 SASEGT. Between the trimmed V and J ends, which lost 10 bases and 8 bases, there was a span of 11 bases. The CDR3 has 10 residues. The CDR3 reads CATRGTEAFF. In nucleotides, the CDR3 is TGTGCCACCCGAGGGACAGAAGCTTTCTTT.

This chain joins TRBV6-5 and TRBJ1-1, with D possibly being TRBD1 (5 bases). The CDR3 covers 14 residues. Germline lookup yields CDR1 MNHEY and CDR2 SVGAGI. V was pared by 4 bases and J by 4 bases, with 13 bases between. CDR3 protein: CASSFAGGITEAFF. CDR3 coding DNA: TGTGCCAGCAGTTTCGCGGGGGGAATCACTGAAGCTTTCTTT.

This clonotype has just a few counts. This rearrangement joins TRBV27 to TRBJ2-5, with 12 bases lining up with TRBD2. Germline lookup yields CDR1 MNHEY and CDR2 SMNVEV (reference sequence). V gave up 5 bases and J gave up 0 bases; unmatched junction bases: 7. The CDR3 has 17 amino acids. CDR3 sequence: CASSTRTSGEHQETQYF. For the CDR3, the DNA is TGTGCCAGCAGTACACGGACTAGCGGGGAACACCAAGAGACCCAGTACTTC.

The V and J genes are TRBV12-3 or TRBV12-4 and TRBJ1-6, with D unclear. The CDR3 extends over 14 amino acids. The germline V and J ends were trimmed by 6 bases and 10 bases, with 16 bases remaining between them. The CDR3 loop reads CASSPNPIQSPLHF. The CDR3, as DNA: TGTGCCAGCAGCCCGAACCCCATTCAATCACCCCTCCACTTT.

The chain employs TRBV7-6 and TRBJ1-2, with D unclear. CDR3 length: 14 residues. Germline values: CDR1 SGHVS, CDR2 FNYEAQ. V shed 5 bases and J shed 5 bases, with 15 bases lying between them. The DNA of the CDR3 is TGTGCCAGCAGCCCCTACCAGACCCTATATGGCTACACCTTC. Translation gives CASSPYQTLYGYTF.

In this sample, this clonotype turned up a few times. The chain carries TRBV29-1 and TRBJ1-1; 7 nucleotides match TRBD1. This CDR3 comprises 14 residues. Germline V gives CDR1 SQVTM, CDR2 ANQGSEA. The CDR3, as DNA: TGCGGAGTGAAGGACAGGATCGATAACACTGAAGCTTTCTTT. This codes for CGVKDRIDNTEAFF.

This clonotype was counted ten times or more. J is TRBJ2-5 and V is TRBV28; no reliable D call. Trimming shortened V by 5 bases and J by 4 bases, and 11 bases separated the two germline ends. Germline V gene sequence: CDR1 MDHEN, CDR2 SYDVKM. The CDR3 sequence is 13 residues long. This chain's CDR3 is CASSTPASETQYF. The CDR3 DNA reads as TGTGCCAGCAGTACACCGGCTTCAGAGACCCAGTACTTC.

This chain joins TRBV7-6 and TRBJ2-7, with D perhaps TRBD1 or TRBD2 (5 bases each). The CDR3 length is 14 residues. The germline gives CDR1 SGHVS, CDR2 FNYEAQ. Trimming took 5 bases from V and 5 from J, leaving 16 bases between them. The DNA of the CDR3 is TGTGCCAGCAGCCGGGACCTTTCGTGGGACGAGCAGTACTTC. Translated, it gives CASSRDLSWDEQYF.

Only a few counts were recorded for this clonotype. This chain connects TRBV2 to TRBJ2-3; D gene unclear. Per the germline V gene, CDR1 is SNHLY and CDR2 is FYNNEI. The CDR3 is 14 residues long. Trimming shortened V by 4 bases and J by 0 bases, and 8 bases separated the two germline ends. The CDR3 bases are TGTGCCAGCAGTGTGACCCCGAGCACAGATACGCAGTATTTT. Translating it yields CASSVTPSTDTQYF.

The chain couples TRBV7-2 to TRBJ2-5, with D possibly being TRBD1 (6 bases). Germline loops: CDR1 SGHTA, CDR2 FQGNSA. This CDR3 has 13 amino acids. Trimming stripped 3 bases from V and 3 bases from J, with 8 bases between. DNA for the CDR3: TGTGCCAGCAGCTTCCAGGGGAAAGAGACCCAGTACTTC. Encoded protein: CASSFQGKETQYF.

This clonotype turned up a few times. The chain links TRBV7-2 to TRBJ1-4; D is possibly TRBD1 (6 bases). The germline CDR1 and CDR2 sequences are SGHTA and FQGNSA. V was cut by 2 bases and J by 7 bases, with 11 bases left in between. This CDR3 contains 14 residues. The CDR3 protein is CASSLTTGAEKLFF. The CDR3, as DNA: TGTGCCAGCAGCTTAACGACAGGTGCTGAAAAACTGTTTTTT.

CDR3: CASSSGTGGSYGYTF. The DNA of the CDR3 is TGTGCCAGCAGTTCCGGGACAGGGGGTAGCTATGGCTACACCTTC. The chain employs TRBV6-5 and TRBJ1-2, with TRBD1 matching over 11 bases. The J segment lost 4 bases and the V segment lost 4 bases, leaving 5 bases of the junction unmatched. CDR1 is MNHEY and CDR2 is SVGAGI in the germline V gene. The CDR3 runs to 15 residues.

This chain links TRBV12-3 or TRBV12-4 with TRBJ2-1; 9 nucleotides match TRBD2. Trimming took 5 bases from V and 7 from J; bases not matched to a gene: 6. This CDR3 region has 14 residues. This chain's CDR3 is CASSQTSGENEQFF. CDR3 DNA sequence: TGTGCCAGCAGTCAGACTAGCGGTGAGAATGAGCAGTTCTTC.

This clonotype has only a few counts. J is TRBJ2-3 and V is TRBV10-3; 9 positions agree with TRBD2. Germline trimming cut 11 bases from V and 3 bases from J; bases unmatched to any gene: 6. Germline CDR1 is ENHRY and CDR2 is SYGVKD. There are 13 residues in the CDR3. The CDR3: CAATGLATDTQYF. The CDR3 DNA follows: TGTGCCGCAACGGGACTAGCAACAGATACGCAGTATTTT.